This TCR beta chain appears in the sequencing data of a study of T cell clusters in autoimmune cytopenias (dated by TCRdb to the late 2010s). As for the study more broadly: TRB sequencing reached a median depth of approximately 50,000 reads per sample and yielded a median of about 2,500 distinct TRB clonotypes per sample. The study was designed to test whether a disease-specific immune repertoire signature usable as a blood-based biomarker is carried by autoimmune cytopenia patients. Alongside healthy, CLL and autoimmune hepatitis controls, autoimmune cytopenia patients had their peripheral blood TRB and IGH repertoires sequenced at active disease and again during treatment follow-up. The full study reports these points: In the comparison of secondary cytopenia with CLL, the cluster-lack signature was not observed, apparently because the dominant lymphoma-associated repertoire masked the signature. Healthy donors showed about 3-fold more exclusive TRB clusters than active autoimmune hepatitis patients, consistent with an autoimmunity-wide signature. The GLIPH analysis suggested a lack of physiological T cell clusters in primary autoimmune cytopenia patients, since around 50 clusters were exclusive to healthy donors whereas approximately 17 were exclusive to patients. The T cell clusters were only ever defined in silico, so experimental validation of their functional role was still needed. Shifts in the TRB repertoire, including less even repertoires in secondary cytopenia and CLL, were mostly a reflection of lymphoma bias and not of autoimmunity.

CDR1 and CDR2, looked up from the germline V gene (reference sequence), are MNHEY and SMNVEV. The CDR3 has 14 amino acids, counting the end cysteine and phenylalanine. This entry has no DNA. No count is logged; frequency rates this clonotype as medium-sized (0.01 to 0.1%). Its binding antigen is unknown. TRB rearrangements were amplified by multiplex PCR using a touch-down protocol with TRB-A and TRB-B primer pools mixed in one tube. Illumina adapters and sample indices were added to the amplicons through two consecutive PCR reactions using Phusion HS II polymerase. The amplicons were purified from gel with the NucleoSpin Gel and PCR Clean-up kit, after which the amplicons were quantified by Qubit and checked for quality on an Agilent 2100 Bioanalyzer. Sequencing of the libraries was performed on an Illumina MiSeq with 600-cycle, single-indexed, paired-end runs. The paper's processing steps were these. MiXCR version 2.1.12, together with the default MiXCR reference library, was used to align and assemble the TRB reads. Each unique CDR3 nucleotide sequence defined a clone, and only productive sequences with at least two reads were analysed. Repertoire diversity was assessed with alpha-parameterized diversity profiles (alpha 0 to 5), including the Shannon (alpha 1) and Simpson (alpha 2) indices, which were computed with an R script. Combinatorial TRB VJ usage was calculated with the tcR package and was compared between cohorts by principal component analysis performed with ade4. GLIPH was used to cluster TCRbeta CDR3s in pairs of cohorts matched for age and read depth, and a Wilcoxon test was used to compare cluster frequencies. With the reads reprocessed by TCRdb, a single entry stands for each CDR3 protein sequence and no DNA is reported. The V and J calls here are based on TCRdb, not the publication. The sample table holds roughly 7,000 distinct CDR3 sequences. The top ten clonotypes cover about 4% of the sample.

Each sample's TRB amplification started from 250 ng of peripheral blood genomic DNA, which corresponds to 35,000 to 45,000 genome equivalents. The rearrangement combines TRBV27 with TRBJ1-5; TCRdb's D call of TRBD1 is untestable without DNA. Source material: peripheral blood. The sequence derives from a human donor with an autoimmune cytopenia or autoimmune hepatitis (not recorded which). The CDR3: CASSRGADNQPQHF.